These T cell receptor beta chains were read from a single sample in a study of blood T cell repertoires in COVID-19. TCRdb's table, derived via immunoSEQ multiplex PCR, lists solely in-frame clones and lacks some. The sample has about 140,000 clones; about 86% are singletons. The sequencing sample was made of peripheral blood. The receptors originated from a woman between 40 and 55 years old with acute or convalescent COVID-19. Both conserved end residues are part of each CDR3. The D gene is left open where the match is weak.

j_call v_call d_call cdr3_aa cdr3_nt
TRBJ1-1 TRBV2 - CASRQAFWTEAFF TGTGCCAGCAGACAGGCGTTTTGGACTGAAGCTTTCTTT
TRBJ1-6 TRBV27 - CASRLGGPNSPLHF TGTGCCAGCCGCTTGGGGGGACCAAATTCACCCCTCCACTTT
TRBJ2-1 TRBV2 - CASIQGPFYNEQFF TGTGCCAGCATCCAGGGGCCCTTCTACAATGAGCAGTTCTTC
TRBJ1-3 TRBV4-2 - CASSTGGNTIYF TGTGCCAGCAGCACCGGTGGTAACACCATATATTTT
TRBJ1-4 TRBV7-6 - CASTPGHFNEKLFF TGTGCCAGCACACCGGGACACTTTAATGAAAAACTGTTTTTT
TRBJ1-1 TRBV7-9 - CASSLYQGIETFF TGTGCCAGCAGCTTATACCAGGGGATTGAAACTTTCTTT
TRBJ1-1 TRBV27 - CASRLTAFNTEAFF TGTGCCAGCCGCCTGACAGCTTTTAACACTGAAGCTTTCTTT
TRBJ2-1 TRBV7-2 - CASSQARFWRGTSYEQFF TGTGCCAGCAGCCAAGCGAGGTTCTGGCGGGGTACTAGCTATGAGCAGTTCTTC
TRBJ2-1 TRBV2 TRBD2 CASGQLAGVSPGQFF TGTGCCAGCGGGCAACTAGCGGGGGTGTCACCGGGGCAGTTCTTC
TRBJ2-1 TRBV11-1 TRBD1 CASSLGARGRQFF TGTGCCAGCAGCTTAGGGGCCAGGGGGAGGCAGTTCTTC
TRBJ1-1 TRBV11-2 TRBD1 CASSQGVGMNTEAFF TGTGCCAGCAGCCAGGGGGTTGGGATGAACACTGAAGCTTTCTTT
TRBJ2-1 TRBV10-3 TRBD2 CAISESLGTSGTLGNEQFF TGTGCCATCAGTGAGTCCCTTGGGACTAGCGGGACTTTGGGTAATGAGCAGTTCTTC
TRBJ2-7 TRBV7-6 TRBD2 CASSLMAGGQIGQYF TGTGCCAGCAGCTTAATGGCGGGGGGCCAGATCGGGCAGTACTTC
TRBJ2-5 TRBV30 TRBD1 CAWSPRGGETQYF TGTGCCTGGAGTCCGCGAGGGGGCGAGACCCAGTACTTC
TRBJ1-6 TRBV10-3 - CAISEGGGAGNSPLHF TGTGCCATCAGTGAAGGGGGGGGCGCGGGGAATTCACCCCTCCACTTT